This entry describes one T cell receptor (beta chain). The antigen is undetermined. The CDR3 sequence is 16 residues long. CDR1 and CDR2 (germline): SGHTA, FQGNSA. V dropped 5 bases and J dropped 1; count of bases not matched to a gene: 7. Expressed TCRB transcripts got sequenced, as all isolated RNA was reverse transcribed. Profiled with immunoSEQ multiplex PCR; TCRdb holds only in-frame clones, not every one. Of over 600,000 clones in the sample, about an eighth were seen once. This sample was taken from a study of beta chain features in type 1 diabetes. Whole-study context: Summed over all samples, the examined sorted cells came to more than 85 million. Whole-study findings and limits: A moderate, significant TCRB CDR3 shortening appeared in type 1 diabetes across four CD4+ subsets.

The specimen was naive CD4+ T cells from blood. The chain carries TRBV7-2 and TRBJ2-1; TRBD1 matches at 8 bases. The sequence was obtained from a man between 25 and 39 years old with type 1 diabetes. CDR3 residues: CASSPETGASYNEQFF. CDR3 DNA sequence: TGTGCCAGCAGCCCGGAGACAGGGGCTTCCTACAATGAGCAGTTCTTC.